This T cell receptor beta chain derives from a study of CD8 T cells in Susac syndrome. RNA amounts of 0.5 to 1 ug underwent reverse transcription with random hexamers. Across 54 Vbeta and 13 Jbeta, immunoSEQ multiplex PCR amplified TCR beta CDR3. TCRdb re-called the immunoSEQ multiplex PCR reads with MiXCR, one entry per CDR3 protein. The table includes about 150,000 distinct CDR3 sequences, about 94% detected once. This TCR was recovered from a human donor with multiple sclerosis. The source material was CD8+ T cells from PBMCs.

CDR3 coding DNA: TGCGCCAGCAGCCCCCAATTAGGAGCGGGGGTTCCAGAGACCCAGTACTTC. Residues: CASSPQLGAGVPETQYF. This chain joins TRBV4-3 and TRBJ2-5, with 8 bases identical to TRBD2. CDR1 and CDR2 from the germline V gene are LGHNA and YSLEER. With V trimmed by 4 bases and J by 4 bases, 14 bases remained unmatched. The CDR3 is 17 amino acids.